The TCR beta chain under discussion was sequenced for a study of cytomegalovirus exposure and HLA in healthy donors. Assay: immunoSEQ multiplex PCR; the TCRdb copy retains only in-frame clones and omits some. In the table there are 150,000 to 170,000 clones, more than 70% of which are singletons. A note on this clone: The antigen is unknown.

General study findings and limits: Cytomegalovirus association was assigned to some 160 TCR beta chains. Confirmation was obtained in vitro that three CMV-associated chains are specific for CMV antigens.

Germline loops: CDR1 SGDLS, CDR2 YYNGEE. The J segment lost 7 bases and the V segment lost 3 bases, leaving 4 bases of the junction unmatched. The CDR3 covers 14 residues. This receptor was obtained from a human donor in good health. The V call is TRBV9, the J call TRBJ2-1, with 10 bases identical to TRBD1. The specimen was PBMCs. CDR3 amino acids: CASSGQGADNEQFF. Written as DNA, the CDR3 is TGTGCCAGCAGCGGACAGGGGGCCGATAATGAGCAGTTCTTC.